The rows below give T cell receptor beta chains drawn from one sample of a study of T cell changes during pregnancy in multiple sclerosis. TCRdb's table, derived via immunoSEQ multiplex PCR, lists solely in-frame clones and lacks some. The sample records about 65,000 clones, approximately 92% being singletons. Sequenced material: CD8+ T cells from peripheral blood mononuclear cells, taken in the third trimester of pregnancy. Receptors originate from a female donor in good health, enrolled as a control in a pregnancy study. Both conserved end residues are trimmed from each CDR3.

V	CDR3
TRBV6-4	ASTMTSGELDTQY
TRBV30	AWRAGGSYEQY
TRBV27	ATTSGGYEQY
TRBV4-3	ASSQDRAGYYNEQF
TRBV6-1	ASSESAGGQSGELF
TRBV9	ASSVGTGNSGNTIY
TRBV27	ASSFLGAMPGDNEQF
TRBV5-4	ASSLEGGYEQY
TRBV9	ASSVEGTPGAPLH
TRBV28	ASRPLVGTYGYT
TRBV7-2	ASSPTGHATNEKLF
TRBV11-2	ASSSVLAGTDTQY
TRBV7-8	ASSLAGRIQPQH
TRBV29-1	SVPGTDSYEQY
TRBV7-3	ASSLIPGGKEAF
TRBV5-4	ASSLGQRRYGYT
TRBV11-2	ASSPGGYEQY
TRBV19	ASSIPGQSYEQY
TRBV29-1	SVHPGLVAGQETQY
TRBV27	ASSARDRSSGANVLT
TRBV6-6	ASSVEVGNEQF
TRBV4-3	ASSQVGTPNQPQH
TRBV4-1	ASSQGRGTGELF
TRBV16	ASSQMGASYEQY
TRBV4-3	ASSQREAGGYTDTQY
TRBV4-1	ASSQVADQETQY
TRBV13	ASTPTPGGTEAF
TRBV5-1	ASSLEGVNTEAF
TRBV27	ASSSTGNYGYT
TRBV5-6	ASSSGADTQY
TRBV14	ASSQDRLAGGSYGYT
TRBV29-1	SVALVAGGDNEQF
TRBV19	ASSIDLEQGGDQPQH
TRBV27	ASSFSGGPTNEQF
TRBV2	ASSDIAGGSYNEQF
TRBV6-4	ASSDLNSGANVLT
TRBV13	ASSRGLSSNQPQH
TRBV6-5	ASSYFRDDGYT
TRBV4-2	ASSQDSSGLAGYEQY
TRBV5-6	ASSLATGEAF
TRBV4-2	ASSQDLASGAETQY
TRBV5-6	ASSLGTHLSGANVLT
TRBV19	ATHFTQGNPNYGYT
TRBV4-3	ASSQDLGTGGIYGYT